This TCR beta chain was profiled in a study of blood T cell repertoires in COVID-19. In the study overall: Sites across the United States, Italy and Spain contributed samples from acute and convalescent COVID-19. T cells, B-cell-depleted T cells, or PBMCs provided the cDNA or gDNA that served as material.

Authors' data handling: From reference gene primer amplification, estimates of nucleated cell counts were derived. Generated by immunoSEQ multiplex PCR, the TCRdb table keeps only in-frame clones and is missing some. The V and J calls and clone size are taken from that table; D and trimming were inferred from the DNA. The sample consists of about 150,000 clones, about 87% of them appearing once. The sequence was obtained from a woman aged 45-65 years with active or convalescent COVID-19. The specimen sequenced was peripheral blood.

CDR3 amino acids: CASSLTGGMAYNEQFF. DNA for the CDR3: TGTGCCAGCTCACTCACAGGGGGCATGGCCTACAATGAGCAGTTCTTC. The chain uses TRBV18 and TRBJ2-1, with 9 bases aligning to TRBD1. CDR3 length equals 16 residues. The trim removed 4 bases at V and 2 bases at J, leaving 6 bases unmatched. CDR1 is KGHSH, CDR2 LQKENI, per germline.